This T cell receptor (beta chain) was identified during a study of shared clonotypes between healthy human individuals. Study summary: The study used three CD4 naive, three CD4 memory, two CD8 naive and one CD8 memory plate per donor.

The method was immunoSEQ multiplex PCR; TCRdb's version includes in-frame clones alone and lacks a portion of them. This table has under 2,500,000 clones, roughly 95% appearing once. In the case of this clone: What it binds is unknown.

Study-level findings and limits: Depth was large, yet rarefaction showed that sorted-subset sequencing was incomplete.

Specimen: naive CD4+ T cells sorted from blood. Subset denoted: CD45RA+ positively selected. The clonotype was recovered from a man aged 18 to 35 in good health.

CDR3 loop: CASSPKTSGSYEQYF. In nucleotides, the CDR3 is TGCGCCAGCAGCCCAAAGACTAGCGGATCCTACGAGCAGTACTTC. The chain links TRBV5-1 to TRBJ2-7; 9 bases are shared with TRBD2. The CDR3 runs to 15 residues. In germline, CDR1 is SGHRS, CDR2 YFSETQ. V shed 4 bases and J 1 base; nucleotides not matched to a gene: 6.